This TCR beta chain was obtained from a study of blood T cell repertoires in COVID-19. Study details: Donors in the United States, Italy and Spain gave samples during acute or convalescent COVID-19. In each case, the material was cDNA or gDNA derived from T cells, B-cell-depleted T cells, or PBMCs.

The V gene lost 4 bases and the J gene lost 2 bases, with 24 bases spanning the gap. Germline CDR1 and CDR2: SGHRS and YFSETQ. The CDR3 has 18 residues. Under the authors' procedure: Using reference gene primer amplification, nucleated cell counts were estimated. TCRdb's copy holds only in-frame clones and misses some; the assay was immunoSEQ multiplex PCR. The DNA was the basis for D and trimming; V, J and clone size are from that table. The repertoire holds around 160,000 clones, with approximately 91% as singletons. This chain connects TRBV5-1 to TRBJ2-5; tentative D call: TRBD1 (6 bases). The clonotype was recovered from a man in his late teens or twenties with acute or convalescent COVID-19. The sample taken for sequencing was peripheral blood. CDR3 DNA: TGCGCCAGCAGCAACCCCGGCACGGCAGGGGTCGTTCAAGAGACCCAGTACTTC. Its protein is CASSNPGTAGVVQETQYF.